This record looks at one T cell receptor beta chain sequence and its context. What it binds is not known. These data originate in a study of shared clonotypes between healthy human individuals. Whole-study context: Per-donor plates numbered three CD4 naive, three CD4 memory, two CD8 naive and one CD8 memory. General study results and limits: Researchers found naive subsets generally carried larger estimated richness than memory subsets.

V was pared by 6 bases and J by 9 bases, with 18 bases between. Germline V gene lookup returns CDR1 LGHNT and CDR2 FRNRAP. The CDR3 runs to 14 residues. Under the authors' procedure: ImmunoSEQ gave junction-only sequences without quality scores, so filtering differed. The data were produced by immunoSEQ multiplex PCR, yet TCRdb's version contains in-frame clones alone and is incomplete. Clone size and V and J calls were adopted from that table, with D and trimming inferred from the DNA. The sample lists approximately 500,000 clones, less than 96% occurring once. The rearrangement links TRBV12-5 to TRBJ2-1; D remains ambiguous. The sequencing input was naive CD4+ T cells sorted from blood. Subset specified: CD45RA+ positively selected. This receptor was obtained from a woman under 40 in good health. CDR3 in DNA: TGTGCTAGTGGGGCTAGTGCCTCGGTCGGTGAGCAGTTCTTC. Residues: CASGASASVGEQFF.